Below, 23 T cell receptor beta chains from the same sample are listed, as sequenced in a study of shared clonotypes between healthy human individuals. Sequenced by immunoSEQ multiplex PCR; TCRdb stores in-frame clones only, minus some. The repertoire holds 1,400,000 or so clones, with 98% to 99% as singletons. What was sequenced was naive CD4+ T cells sorted from blood. The subset denotes: CD45RA+ positively selected. The receptors here all came from a man between 25 and 39 years old in good health.

This clone appeared once. This chain uses TRBV14 with TRBJ2-7; the D is unclear. Deletions cut 1 base from V and 5 bases from J, with 3 bases between. This CDR3 spans 11 amino acids. Germline V gene data show CDR1 as SGHDN and CDR2 as FVKESK. The CDR3 sequence is CASSQANEQYF. The CDR3 DNA reads as TGTGCCAGCAGCCAAGCCAACGAGCAGTACTTC.

This chain connects TRBV5-5 to TRBJ1-1, with D maybe TRBD1 (5 bases). Germline CDR1 and CDR2: SGHKS and YYEKEE (reference sequence). The CDR3 runs to 14 residues. V was pared by 0 bases and J by 6 bases, with 12 bases between. The CDR3 sequence: CASSLGPQGAEAFF. The CDR3 DNA sequence: TGTGCCAGCAGCTTGGGGCCCCAGGGAGCTGAAGCTTTCTTT.

The rearrangement joins TRBV7-9 to TRBJ2-1; D gene ambiguous. Germline lookup yields CDR1 SEHNR and CDR2 FQNEAQ (reference sequence). V lost 4 bases and J 11 bases, leaving 9 bases between the germline ends. The length of the CDR3 is 11 residues. This CDR3 reads CASSSETKQFF. The CDR3 DNA reads TGTGCCAGCAGCTCAGAAACTAAGCAGTTCTTC.

This chain connects TRBV9 to TRBJ1-2; no clear D gene. The CDR3 extends over 14 amino acids. V lost 0 bases to trimming and J lost 3 bases, with 9 bases between them. The germline CDR1 and CDR2 sequences are SGDLS and YYNGEE. Written as DNA, the CDR3 is TGTGCCAGCAGCGTAGGTCTGGGAGACTATGGCTACACCTTC. Translated: CASSVGLGDYGYTF.

The CDR3 protein is CASSPDRAPSNYGYTF. DNA for the CDR3: TGTGCCAGCAGTCCGGACAGGGCGCCGTCTAACTATGGCTACACCTTC. The chain employs TRBV27 and TRBJ1-2; 8 bases are a match to TRBD1. The junction had 8 bases not matched to a gene; V was cut back by 5 bases and J by 0 bases. The CDR3 extends over 16 amino acids. Germline V gene sequence: CDR1 MNHEY, CDR2 SMNVEV (reference sequence).

The genes are TRBV11-2 and TRBJ2-3; D is uncertain. The germline V gene has CDR1 SGHAT and CDR2 FQNNGV. V gave up 1 base and J gave up 5 bases, with 16 bases separating them. CDR3 length: 16 residues. CDR3 loop: CASSLAFTVIGDTQYF. The CDR3 DNA sequence: TGTGCCAGCAGCTTAGCTTTCACAGTGATAGGAGATACGCAGTATTTT.

This clone has just one count. The chain combines TRBV15 with TRBJ1-2; tentative D call: TRBD1 (6 bases). The germline V gene encodes CDR1 LNHNV and CDR2 YYDKDF (reference sequence). This CDR3 is built from 15 residues. The V and J ends lost 1 base and 7 bases respectively, with 16 bases between them. The CDR3 DNA reads TGTGCCACCAGCAGAGCGGACAGTTTCGAACTTGGCTACACCTTC. Residues: CATSRADSFELGYTF.

The chain couples TRBV5-6 to TRBJ2-2; 7 bases match TRBD1. From germline, CDR1 is SGHDT and CDR2 YYEEEE. After removal of 2 bases from V and 6 bases from J, the junction contained 1 base not matched to a gene. This CDR3 has 13 residues. CDR3 nucleotide sequence: TGTGCCAGCAGCTTCGACAGGGCCGGGGAGCTGTTTTTT. Translation gives CASSFDRAGELFF.

The chain is built from TRBV9 and TRBJ2-1, with TRBD2 identical over 8 bases. CDR1 is SGDLS and CDR2 is YYNGEE in the germline V gene. This CDR3 has 16 amino acids. V lost 0 bases to trimming and J lost 2 bases; unmatched junction nucleotides: 4. The CDR3 sequence: CASSVEGGRTYNEQFF. CDR3 nucleotides: TGTGCCAGCAGCGTAGAAGGCGGGAGGACCTACAATGAGCAGTTCTTC.

The rearrangement joins TRBV4-3 to TRBJ2-1, with 7 positions matching TRBD2. V gave up 3 bases and J gave up 5 bases; unmatched junction bases: 7. CDR1 is LGHNA, CDR2 YSLEER, per germline. The CDR3 totals 15 residues. The CDR3 DNA reads TGCGCCAGCAGCCAGACGGGAGGACTAAACAATGAGCAGTTCTTC. Protein sequence: CASSQTGGLNNEQFF.

The V call is TRBV19, the J call TRBJ1-2; 7 nucleotides align to TRBD1. Losses at the gene ends were 3 bases for V and 5 bases for J; bases not matched to a gene: 9. This CDR3 region has 15 residues. Per germline, CDR1 LNHDA and CDR2 SQIVND (reference sequence). CDR3 protein: CASSISWTGTYGYTF. The CDR3 DNA reads TGTGCCAGTAGTATCTCATGGACAGGAACGTATGGCTACACCTTC.

The CDR3 nucleotides read TGCGCCAGCAGCAACCTGGGACCGCCGAGAAGCTCCTACGAGCAGTACTTC. Translating gives CASSNLGPPRSSYEQYF. The chain couples TRBV5-1 to TRBJ2-7, with D perhaps TRBD1 or TRBD2 (5 bases each). Germline CDR1 reads SGHRS; CDR2 reads YFSETQ. This CDR3 has 17 residues. V was clipped by 4 bases and J by 0 bases, with 20 bases between them.

The gene calls are TRBV7-9 and TRBJ2-1, with TRBD2 identical over 7 bases. CDR1 is SEHNR and CDR2 is FQNEAQ in the germline V gene (reference sequence). V lost 5 bases, J lost 0 bases, and 13 bases stayed unmatched. CDR3 size: 18 residues. CDR3 bases: TGTGCCAGCAGCACCGGACTAGGGTCTTTCAGCTCCTACAATGAGCAGTTCTTC. Its translation is CASSTGLGSFSSYNEQFF.

The chain uses TRBV5-1 and TRBJ1-4, with D possibly TRBD1 on 6 matching bases. The V end was cut by 5 bases, the J end by 6 bases, with 17 bases between. Looked up from germline, CDR1 is SGHRS and CDR2 is YFSETQ. This CDR3 region has 15 residues. CDR3 protein: CASRVQGTGDEKLFF. CDR3 nucleotides: TGCGCCAGCAGAGTACAGGGTACCGGAGATGAAAAACTGTTTTTT.

The rearrangement uses TRBV18 and TRBJ1-5; possible D gene TRBD1, 5 bases. In germline, CDR1 is KGHSH, CDR2 LQKENI. Trimming took off 3 bases at V and 0 bases at J, with 12 bases between the two ends. The CDR3 is 16 amino acids. In DNA, the CDR3 is TGTGCCAGCTCACCCCTCGACAGTAATAGCAATCAGCCCCAGCATTTT. Protein product: CASSPLDSNSNQPQHF.

Notes on this clone: Other nucleotide sequences from this sample produce the same CDR3. The V call is TRBV7-3, the J call TRBJ1-5; D remains unclear. CDR1 and CDR2 (germline): SGHTA, FQGTGA. The ends were cut back, 0 bases at V and 2 bases at J, with 2 bases in the middle. The CDR3 spans 13 residues. The CDR3 loop is CASSLTGNQPQHF. CDR3 in DNA: TGTGCCAGCAGCTTAACAGGCAATCAGCCCCAGCATTTT.

This clone was seen only once. The CDR3, as DNA: TGTGCCAGAAACAGGGTTCGGGAGCAGTACTTC. Amino acids: CARNRVREQYF. V usage is TRBV19 and J usage is TRBJ2-7; D is possibly TRBD1 (6 bases). V lost 9 bases and J 7 bases, leaving 13 bases between the germline ends. CDR3 length equals 11 residues. Germline values: CDR1 LNHDA, CDR2 SQIVND (reference sequence).

Worth noting for this clone: Other DNA sequences in the sample encode the same CDR3. This chain joins TRBV29-1 and TRBJ1-1; D not certain. V lost 4 bases to trimming and J lost 4 bases, with 7 bases between them. This CDR3 is 11 amino acids long. Germline CDR1 SQVTM, CDR2 ANQGSEA. DNA for the CDR3: TGCAGCGTTGCGGGGAGCACTGAAGCTTTCTTT. Its translation: CSVAGSTEAFF.

The chain combines TRBV29-1 with TRBJ2-2, with 8 positions matching TRBD2. Looked up from germline, CDR1 is SQVTM and CDR2 is ANQGSEA. V gave up 6 bases and J gave up 7 bases; unmatched junction bases: 10. This CDR3 has 14 residues. CDR3: CSVGEGGLDGELFF. In nucleotides, the CDR3 is TGCAGCGTCGGAGAAGGGGGACTAGACGGGGAGCTGTTTTTT.

The CDR3: CASSVGVTSGELFF. DNA of the CDR3: TGTGCCAGCAGCGTAGGGGTGACTTCCGGGGAGCTGTTTTTT. This chain connects TRBV9 to TRBJ2-2; no firm D call. Trimming took off 0 bases at V and 6 bases at J, with 9 bases between the two ends. The CDR3 has 14 amino acids. Germline V gene data show CDR1 as SGDLS and CDR2 as YYNGEE.

The V call is TRBV5-1, the J call TRBJ1-2; D remains ambiguous. V was clipped by 0 bases and J by 3 bases, with 12 bases between them. This CDR3 is 15 amino acids long. CDR1 is SGHRS, CDR2 YFSETQ, per germline. The CDR3 DNA follows: TGCGCCAGCAGCTTGGAAGAGGGAGGAGACTATGGCTACACCTTC. Its protein product is CASSLEEGGDYGYTF.

The chain recombines TRBV10-3 with TRBJ1-1, with 7 bases matching TRBD1. Germline V gives CDR1 ENHRY, CDR2 SYGVKD. The CDR3 is made up of 12 amino acids. Trimming removed 10 bases from V and 4 bases from J; junction bases left unmatched: 6. The CDR3, as DNA: TGTGCCACCTCCGGGACAGCCACTGAAGCTTTCTTT. Its protein is CATSGTATEAFF.

The chain links TRBV5-1 to TRBJ2-5; TRBD2 matches at 7 bases. The germline V gene has CDR1 SGHRS and CDR2 YFSETQ. J gave up 0 bases and V 0 bases, and 8 bases lay outside the gene matches. The CDR3 consists of 17 residues. The CDR3 coding sequence is TGCGCCAGCAGCTTGGCTAGACTAGCCGGAGACCAAGAGACCCAGTACTTC. Translation: CASSLARLAGDQETQYF. The complete variable domain, with remaining parts taken from reference TRBV5-1 and TRBJ2-5, reads KAGVTQTPRYLIKTRGQQVTLSCSPISGHRSVSWYQQTPGQGLQFLFEYFSETQRNKGNFPGRFSGRQFSNSRSEMNVSTLELGDSALYLCASSLARLAGDQETQYFGPGTRLLVL.